The TCR beta chain under discussion was sequenced for a study of cytomegalovirus exposure and HLA in healthy donors. Findings of the study overall: Across donors, sequencing depth was assumed by presence/absence analyses to be roughly uniform. The productive fraction for most TCR beta V segments was about 87% or about 30% in an earlier analysis.

Germline-derived CDR1 and CDR2 are MNHNS and SASEGT. With 8 bases removed from V and 3 bases from J, the gap between germline ends came to 17 bases. The length of the CDR3 is 14 residues. Both 60 Vbeta primers and 13 Jbeta primers went into the PCR. Some clones are missing from TCRdb's copy, which holds only in-frame ones; the method was immunoSEQ multiplex PCR. Of some 240,000 clones in the sample, over 90% were seen once. Notes on this clone: Its target is unknown.

J is TRBJ2-7 and V is TRBV6-1; D is undetermined. The clonotype originates from a girl aged 2 to 10 in good health and CMV-seronegative. The sequenced sample was PBMCs. CDR3 in DNA: TGTGCCAGCCACGGAGCCTTACTGGGCTACGAGCAGTACTTC. As protein: CASHGALLGYEQYF.